This TCR beta chain came from a study of beta chain features in type 1 diabetes. Looking at the study overall: Summed over all samples, the examined sorted cells came to 100 million to 130 million. Broader study findings: Moderately but significantly shorter TCRB CDR3s were found in Type 1 diabetes patients in all four CD4+ subsets.

Per the germline V gene, CDR1 is SGHRS and CDR2 is YFSETQ. Trimming shortened V by 0 bases and J by 0 bases, and 9 bases separated the two germline ends. The CDR3 totals 15 residues. Every isolated RNA sample was fully reverse transcribed, so sequencing captured expressed TCRB transcripts. Data came from immunoSEQ multiplex PCR; TCRdb stores just in-frame clones and leaves some out. The sample gives some 160,000 clones, approximately 8.8% of which show up once; roughly 0.7% is in the top ten. For this clone: Its specificity is not known.

This TCR was recovered from a woman aged 25 to 45 with type 1 diabetes. The chain is built from TRBV5-1 and TRBJ1-1; a possible D gene is TRBD1 (5 bases). Specimen: central memory CD4+ T cells from blood. The chain's CDR3 is CASSLDPGMNTEAFF. In nucleotides, the CDR3 is TGCGCCAGCAGCTTGGACCCAGGGATGAACACTGAAGCTTTCTTT.